This T cell receptor (beta chain) was obtained from a study of T cell responses to AZD1222 COVID-19 vaccine. Study details: Analyses pooled second doses at about 4 or about 12 weeks.

The ends lost 2 bases at V and 5 bases at J; junction bases unmatched: 6. Germline V gene data show CDR1 as MNHEY and CDR2 as SVGAGI. The CDR3 covers 14 residues. The method was immunoSEQ multiplex PCR; TCRdb's version includes in-frame clones alone and lacks a portion of them. The table has some 130,000 clones, 88% seen once. The material sequenced was peripheral blood, taken on day 0 of AZD1222 vaccination. The chain has TRBV6-5 and TRBJ2-7; 7 nucleotides match TRBD1. This TCR derives from an adult in good health. CDR3 coding DNA: TGTGCCAGCAGTTACACCGGGACAGTAGACGAGCAGTACTTC. Translated: CASSYTGTVDEQYF.